Listed here is a single T cell receptor (beta chain). What it binds is unknown. No patient escaped relapse after autologous stem cell transplantation, and brentuximab vedotin exposure varied. Using immunoSEQ multiplex PCR, the repertoire was profiled, and TCRdb retains in-frame clones only, with some absent. The table shows around 20,000 clones, with roughly 83% occurring only once. The record originates from a study of PD-1 blockade in classical Hodgkin lymphoma. General study results and limits: Researchers reported that CD4+ TCR diversity, though not CD8+, rose significantly by C4D1.

The germline V gene encodes CDR1 SNHLY and CDR2 FYNNEI. This CDR3 has 13 residues. The V end lost 6 bases, the J end lost 4 bases, and 9 bases lay between the germline ends. This sequence originates from a human donor with classical Hodgkin lymphoma. The chain joins TRBV2 to TRBJ1-4; D unclear. The sample here was peripheral blood mononuclear cells (PBMCs), taken before the second cycle of nivolumab. The chain's CDR3 is CASRNSYNEKLFF. The CDR3 DNA reads TGTGCCAGCAGGAACAGCTATAATGAAAAACTGTTTTTT.